This is a list of T cell receptor beta chains from one sample in a study of blood T cells in healthy people across ages. TCRdb called the 5' RACE reads again in MiXCR, with one record for every CDR3 protein. The sample carries about 580,000 distinct CDR3 sequences, less than 60% recorded once. Sequencing was done on a sample of blood. These receptors all stem from a man older than 75 in good health. Each CDR3 is given with its conserved first and last residue. A D gene is named only where the DNA matches it firmly. Some rows have no size entry. The others give once, few or many, or a class for an expanded clone.

DNA	CDR3	size	V	J	D
TGTGCCAGCAGTTACGGGACCCCATCGTCCCGCTATAGCAATCAGCCCCAGCATTTT	CASSYGTPSSRYSNQPQHF	.	TRBV6-5	TRBJ1-5	.
TGCAGTGCTAGAAAAGGGGAGGGCCGGGGAGAGCAGTTCTTC	CSARKGEGRGEQFF	few	TRBV20-1	TRBJ2-1	TRBD2
TGTGCCAGCAGCTTGAACAGGGGCAATGAGCAGTTCTTC	CASSLNRGNEQFF	.	TRBV7-3	TRBJ2-1	TRBD1
TGTGCCATCGATTTAATGGACGGAAGCGGGTATGGCTACACCTTC	CAIDLMDGSGYGYTF	.	TRBV7-2	TRBJ1-2	.
TGTGCCAGCAGCGTAGGGGCTACGGAGACCCAGTACTTC	CASSVGATETQYF	few	TRBV7-3	TRBJ2-5	.
TGCAGTGCTAGCTACAGGGAAACCCAGCATTTT	CSASYRETQHF	.	TRBV20-1	TRBJ1-5	.
TGCAGTGCCCCACGGTACAGCTCCTACGAGCAGTACTTC	CSAPRYSSYEQYF	many	TRBV20-1	TRBJ2-7	.
TGTGCCAGCAGCTTGGACAGGGGGGACTATGGCTACACCTTC	CASSLDRGDYGYTF	.	TRBV11-2	TRBJ1-2	TRBD1
TGTGCCAGCAGCCAAAGGGGGGTAGGTGAAGCTTTCTTT	CASSQRGVGEAFF	.	TRBV3-1	TRBJ1-1	.
TGTGCCAGCAGTTTATCGATTGCAGGCAACTCCTACGAGCAGTACTTC	CASSLSIAGNSYEQYF	few	TRBV27	TRBJ2-7	.
TGCAGCGTTGCTTCGGCGGGGCAGGGTAAAGAAAAACTGTTTTTT	CSVASAGQGKEKLFF	.	TRBV29-1	TRBJ1-4	.
TGTGCCAGCAGCCCGGACAGGGGGCGTTATGGCTACACCTTC	CASSPDRGRYGYTF	few	TRBV3-1	TRBJ1-2	TRBD1
TGCGCCAGCAGCTTGGTATCTAGGACTAGCGGAGTACGAGGTTACAATGAGCAGTTCTTC	CASSLVSRTSGVRGYNEQFF	.	TRBV5-1	TRBJ2-1	TRBD2
TGTGCCAGCAGCAAAGCGCGGGGGGGACTCCCTCCCGAGCAGTACTTC	CASSKARGGLPPEQYF	.	TRBV21-1	TRBJ2-7	.
TGCGGGGTGGCAGACACCGGGGAGCTGTTTTTT	CGVADTGELFF	few	TRBV29-1	TRBJ2-2	.